This T cell receptor beta chain was retrieved from a study of T cell repertoires in cytomegalovirus infection. For the study at large: Carrying CMV and the relevant HLA type showed in public TCR beta signatures.

The CDR3 runs to 14 residues. With 5 bases clipped from V and 13 bases from J, the junction kept 13 bases outside the gene matches. Germline CDR1 reads SGHVS; CDR2 reads FNYEAQ. TCRdb fed the reads into MiXCR, producing one record per CDR3 protein. The sample includes hundreds of thousands of distinct CDR3 sequences, 25% to 30% of them seen just once. Details on this clonotype: Its antigen is unidentified.

Specimen: cultured PBMCs, collected from culture after CMV antigen stimulation. The V and J genes are TRBV7-6 and TRBJ1-3, with 8 bases that match TRBD1. The TCR sequence derives from a human donor in good health (CMV status not recorded). Some clones in this sample may be carry-over from other donors' samples. The CDR3 reads CASSAGTGPMLIYF. The CDR3 DNA reads TGTGCCAGCAGCGCCGGGACAGGTCCCATGCTAATATATTTT.